This TCR beta chain was recorded in a study of shared clonotypes between healthy human individuals. The wider study: The donor group consisted of two women and three men, aged 18 to 49. The plates for each donor numbered three CD4 naive, three CD4 memory, two CD8 naive and one CD8 memory. Study conclusions and caveats: Expectations were that clonotype sharing among donors would be affected by sequencing depth.

Deep-level assay runs were performed. The method was immunoSEQ multiplex PCR; TCRdb's version includes in-frame clones alone and lacks a portion of them. Of about 800,000 clones detected, about 96% appear once; the ten largest clones hold about 0.21%. About this clone: Its matching antigen is unknown.

As defined, naive CD8 cells were CD45RO-negative and positively selected for CCR7, with terminally differentiated effector memory CD45RA+ cells excluded. In germline, CDR1 is SEHNR, CDR2 FQNEAQ (reference sequence). J gave up 2 bases and V 2 bases, and 4 bases lay outside the gene matches. This CDR3 comprises 15 residues. The rearrangement links TRBV7-9 to TRBJ2-5; 8 positions match TRBD1. Material: naive CD8+ T cells sorted from blood. This clonotype originated in a man aged 30 to 39 in good health. CDR3 amino acids: CASSLTGGWQETQYF. Written as DNA, the CDR3 is TGTGCCAGCAGCTTAACAGGGGGATGGCAAGAGACCCAGTACTTC.